This record looks at one TCR beta chain sequence and its context. This sample is part of a study of blood T cell repertoires in COVID-19. Germline lookup yields CDR1 MDHEN and CDR2 SYDVKM. Trimming left V 6 bases short and J 7 bases short, with 16 bases between. The CDR3 length is 14 residues. As originally analysed: By means of reference gene primer amplification, nucleated cell counts were estimated. Clones were read by immunoSEQ multiplex PCR, and TCRdb kept only the in-frame ones, dropping some. The DNA was the basis for D and trimming; V, J and clone size are from that table. This sample has 210,000 or so clones, with around 90% found just once.

This receptor was taken from a man aged 50 or older with acute or convalescent COVID-19. The sequencing sample was made of peripheral blood. The chain couples TRBV28 to TRBJ1-5; TRBD1 might be the D (5 bases). CDR3 DNA: TGTGCCAGCAGCCCCGGACATTTGGAACAGCCCCAGCATTTT. Amino acids: CASSPGHLEQPQHF. Together with reference TRBV28 and TRBJ1-5, the CDR3 gives the full variable domain: DVKVTQSSRYLVKRTGEKVFLECVQDMDHENMFWYRQDPGLGLRLIYFSYDVKMKEKGDIPEGYSVSREKKERFSLILESASTNQTSMYLCASSPGHLEQPQHFGDGTRLSIL.